This entry is about one T cell receptor beta chain. Trimming shortened V by 0 bases and J by 5 bases, and 7 bases separated the two germline ends. Germline CDR1 reads MNHEY; CDR2 reads SVGAGI. This CDR3 is built from 13 residues. Seattle-derived patients entered the study during active infection and were followed longitudinally. The sample is drawn from a study of blood T cell repertoires in COVID-19. Study summary: Some COVID-19 samples were acute and others convalescent; all came from the United States, Italy and Spain.

Methods used by the authors: How many nucleated cells were present was estimated from reference gene primer amplification. Method: immunoSEQ multiplex PCR; TCRdb's copy keeps in-frame clones and lacks some. V and J calls plus clone size are reproduced from that table; the DNA served to infer D and trimming. The sample has 200,000 to 300,000 clones; roughly 76% are singletons. Sequences were obtained from peripheral blood. This TCR came from an elderly woman with COVID-19, enrolled during active disease. The chain employs TRBV6-5 and TRBJ1-2; weak D call: TRBD1 (6 bases). CDR3 region: CASSYSQGYGYTF. CDR3 DNA: TGTGCCAGCAGTTACTCACAGGGTTATGGCTACACCTTC.